A single sample is the source of the 5 T cell receptor beta chains below, sequenced in a study of cytomegalovirus exposure and HLA in healthy donors. Use of 60 Vbeta and 13 Jbeta primers characterized the PCR. Sequencing used immunoSEQ multiplex PCR; TCRdb keeps in-frame clones, though not all of them. Its clone listing holds 150,000 to 200,000 clones. Material for sequencing was PBMCs. These receptors were obtained from a boy younger than 18 in good health and CMV-seronegative.

This CDR3 reads CASSSLTRGYEQYF. Here the CDR3 DNA reads TGTGCCAGCAGCTCTCTTACCCGGGGCTACGAGCAGTACTTC. J is TRBJ2-7 and V is TRBV11-2; D might be TRBD2 (5 bases). The CDR3 has 14 amino acids. CDR1 and CDR2 (germline): SGHAT, FQNNGV. V lost 4 bases, J lost 3 bases, and 13 bases lay in between.

This chain links TRBV5-1 with TRBJ1-1; possibly TRBD1 for D (6 bases). Deletions cut 2 bases from V and 0 bases from J, with 8 bases between. Germline loops: CDR1 SGHRS, CDR2 YFSETQ. The CDR3 is made up of 14 amino acids. The CDR3 reads CASSLQGMNTEAFF. The CDR3 DNA reads TGCGCCAGCAGCTTACAGGGTATGAACACTGAAGCTTTCTTT.

The chain is built from TRBV7-2 and TRBJ1-2, with TRBD1 as a possible D gene (5 bases). The CDR3 totals 15 residues. Germline values: CDR1 SGHTA, CDR2 FQGNSA. V lost 4 bases and J 5 bases, leaving 17 bases between the germline ends. The CDR3 loop reads CASSSKTGVGYGYTF. The CDR3 DNA reads as TGTGCCAGCAGCTCCAAAACGGGGGTCGGTTATGGCTACACCTTC.

The rearrangement joins TRBV18 to TRBJ1-4; 12 nucleotides match TRBD1. Germline V gives CDR1 KGHSH, CDR2 LQKENI. The CDR3 spans 19 residues. V shed 0 bases and J 7 bases; nucleotides not matched to a gene: 12. This chain's CDR3 is CASSPPFQGQGAKAEKLFF. For the CDR3, the DNA is TGTGCCAGCTCACCACCGTTCCAGGGACAGGGGGCGAAGGCTGAAAAACTGTTTTTT. The variable domain in full, with the rest retrieved from reference TRBV18 and TRBJ1-4, is NAGVMQNPRHLVRRRGQEARLRCSPMKGHSHVYWYRQLPEEGLKFMVYLQKENIIDESGMPKERFSAEFPKEGPSILRIQQVVRGDSAAYFCASSPPFQGQGAKAEKLFFGSGTQLSVL.

The chain recombines TRBV9 with TRBJ2-5; 8 bases are a match to TRBD2. V trimming: 2 bases; J trimming: 4 bases; junction bases outside the gene matches: 7. Germline V gives CDR1 SGDLS, CDR2 YYNGEE. This CDR3 spans 15 amino acids. The DNA for the CDR3 is TGTGCCAGCAGCGTCGTAGGCGGGGGGAGAGAGACCCAGTACTTC. It translates to CASSVVGGGRETQYF.